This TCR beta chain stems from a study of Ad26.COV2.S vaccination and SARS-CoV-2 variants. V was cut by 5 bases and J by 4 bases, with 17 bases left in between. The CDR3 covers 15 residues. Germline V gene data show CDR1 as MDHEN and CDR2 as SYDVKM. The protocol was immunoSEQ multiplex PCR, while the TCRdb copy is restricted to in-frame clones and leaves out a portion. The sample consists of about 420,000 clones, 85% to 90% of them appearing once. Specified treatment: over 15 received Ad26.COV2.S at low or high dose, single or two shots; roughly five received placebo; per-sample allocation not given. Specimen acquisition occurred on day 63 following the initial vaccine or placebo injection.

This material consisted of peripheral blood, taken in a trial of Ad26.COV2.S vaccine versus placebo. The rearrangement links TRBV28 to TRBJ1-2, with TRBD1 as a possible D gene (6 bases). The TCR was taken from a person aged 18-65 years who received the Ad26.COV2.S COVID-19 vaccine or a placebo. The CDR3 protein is CASSPGQSGSYGYTF. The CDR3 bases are TGTGCCAGCAGTCCCGGACAGTCGGGAAGCTATGGCTACACCTTC.